The 18 T cell receptor beta chains presented below share a single source sample, sequenced in a study of OX40 agonist ivuxolimab in advanced cancers. Clones were sequenced by immunoSEQ multiplex PCR, and TCRdb holds only the in-frame ones, with some missing. The sample shows 70,000 to 75,000 clones, roughly 84% of them seen only once. The sequencing used CD4+ or CD8+ T cells sorted from blood, collected in a trial of the OX40 agonist ivuxolimab. The source is an adult with an advanced solid tumor such as melanoma, head and neck, liver or kidney cancer.

The rearrangement links TRBV6-5 to TRBJ1-1; 10 positions agree with TRBD1. The germline V gene encodes CDR1 MNHEY and CDR2 SVGAGI. The length of the CDR3 is 14 residues. The V segment lost 4 bases and the J segment 7 bases; nucleotides outside the gene matches: 6. The CDR3 spells CASSSRDRGGEAFF. The CDR3 coding sequence is TGTGCCAGCAGTTCCCGGGACAGGGGCGGTGAAGCTTTCTTT.

This chain joins TRBV27 and TRBJ2-1; 8 bases fit TRBD1. The CDR3 totals 15 residues. The germline gives CDR1 MNHEY, CDR2 SMNVEV (reference sequence). V gave up 3 bases and J gave up 5 bases; unmatched junction bases: 6. The CDR3 sequence: CASSLGRGLNNEQFF. DNA for the CDR3: TGTGCCAGCAGTTTGGGCAGGGGGCTTAACAATGAGCAGTTCTTC.

This chain joins TRBV10-1 and TRBJ1-3; the D gene is possibly TRBD1 (6 bases). V lost 7 bases and J 2 bases, leaving 6 bases between the germline ends. This CDR3 region has 12 residues. Germline V gives CDR1 WNHNN, CDR2 SYGVQD (reference sequence). The DNA for the CDR3 is TGCGCCAGCAAGGGGGCTGGAAACACCATATATTTT. Protein product: CASKGAGNTIYF.

The chain recombines TRBV11-2 with TRBJ2-3; D may be TRBD2 (6 bases). Germline CDR1 reads SGHAT; CDR2 reads FQNNGV. CDR3 length: 15 amino acids. Trimming removed 4 bases from V and 1 base from J, with 12 bases in between. CDR3 protein: CASSSRGIRTDTQYF. The DNA for the CDR3 is TGTGCCAGCAGCTCTCGGGGGATTCGCACAGATACGCAGTATTTT.

The rearrangement joins TRBV7-8 to TRBJ2-7, with 12 positions matching TRBD2. Trimming removed 4 bases from V and 3 bases from J; junction bases left unmatched: 4. CDR1 SGHVS and CDR2 FQNEAQ come from the germline V gene. There are 15 residues in the CDR3. As DNA, the CDR3 is TGTGCCAGCAGCTCCAGACTAGCGGGGGACTACGAGCAGTACTTC. Its protein is CASSSRLAGDYEQYF.

This chain's CDR3 is CASSLGGTSSYNEQFF. CDR3 nucleotide sequence: TGTGCCAGCAGCTTGGGGGGGACTAGCAGCTACAATGAGCAGTTCTTC. The rearrangement uses TRBV5-4 and TRBJ2-1; TRBD2 aligns across 9 bases. There are 16 residues in the CDR3. The germline V gene encodes CDR1 SGHNT and CDR2 YYREEE (reference sequence). J lost 3 bases, V lost 0 bases, and 4 bases had no gene match.

This clone was seen more than once but under ten times. The J gene is TRBJ1-2, the V gene TRBV2; no definite D call. Germline V gene sequence: CDR1 SNHLY, CDR2 FYNNEI. CDR3 length equals 12 residues. V dropped 3 bases and J dropped 4 bases, with 6 bases sitting between them. The CDR3 DNA is TGTGCCAGCAGTGAGTACAGCTATGGCTACACCTTC. The encoded protein is CASSEYSYGYTF.

Details on this clone: Different DNA sequences within this sample yield the same CDR3. V gene TRBV5-1 combines with J gene TRBJ1-1; D gene uncertain. Germline values: CDR1 SGHRS, CDR2 YFSETQ. This CDR3 comprises 14 residues. Trimming stripped 4 bases from V and 0 bases from J, with 10 bases between. The CDR3 sequence: CASSLDGLNTEAFF. CDR3 DNA sequence: TGCGCCAGCAGCCTGGACGGATTGAACACTGAAGCTTTCTTT.

This chain uses TRBV5-1 with TRBJ2-6; no clear D gene. Germline CDR1 SGHRS, CDR2 YFSETQ. V was cut by 4 bases and J by 0 bases, with 8 bases left in between. The CDR3 covers 15 residues. The CDR3 coding sequence is TGCGCCAGCAGCCCCGGACCCTCTGGGGCCAACGTCCTGACTTTC. This translates into CASSPGPSGANVLTF. The complete variable domain, with remaining parts taken from reference TRBV5-1 and TRBJ2-6, reads KAGVTQTPRYLIKTRGQQVTLSCSPISGHRSVSWYQQTPGQGLQFLFEYFSETQRNKGNFPGRFSGRQFSNSRSEMNVSTLELGDSALYLCASSPGPSGANVLTFGAGSRLTVL.

The chain couples TRBV19 to TRBJ1-3, with 7 bases identical to TRBD1. Germline trimming cut 5 bases from V and 4 bases from J; bases unmatched to any gene: 2. Germline V gene sequence: CDR1 LNHDA, CDR2 SQIVND (reference sequence). CDR3 length: 13 residues. The CDR3 protein is CASSPGQGNTIYF. The CDR3 DNA reads as TGTGCCAGTAGTCCGGGACAGGGAAACACCATATATTTT.

This clone has just a few counts. This rearrangement joins TRBV10-3 to TRBJ2-7; D is possibly TRBD1 (6 bases). This CDR3 spans 12 amino acids. V was shortened by 9 bases and J by 3 bases, with 12 bases between the two germline ends. Germline V gene sequence: CDR1 ENHRY, CDR2 SYGVKD. In DNA, the CDR3 is TGTGCCATTGCAACAGGGAGCTACGAGCAGTACTTC. This sequence encodes CAIATGSYEQYF.

This clone showed up just once. V gene TRBV6-5 combines with J gene TRBJ1-5; the match to TRBD1 covers 8 bases. The CDR3 is 14 residues long. With V trimmed by 5 bases and J by 5 bases, 5 bases remained unmatched. Looked up from germline, CDR1 is MNHEY and CDR2 is SVGAGI. The DNA for the CDR3 is TGTGCCAGCAGTACTCGACAGGGGCATCAGCCCCAGCATTTT. As protein: CASSTRQGHQPQHF.

The chain employs TRBV18 and TRBJ2-7; 7 bases agree with TRBD1. V trimming: 0 bases; J trimming: 7 bases; junction bases outside the gene matches: 12. The V gene's germline CDR1 is KGHSH and CDR2 LQKENI. This CDR3 has 16 residues. The CDR3 coding sequence is TGTGCCAGCTCACCACCATTTACAGGGGCCGCGGGTGAGCAGTACTTC. Amino acid sequence: CASSPPFTGAAGEQYF.

This clone was detected only a few times. The chain uses TRBV7-3 and TRBJ1-4; D is possibly TRBD1 (5 bases). Germline lookup yields CDR1 SGHTA and CDR2 FQGTGA. Trimming cost V 5 bases and J 8 bases, with 18 bases left between them. The CDR3 loop spans 15 amino acids. The CDR3 DNA reads as TGTGCCAGCAGCGCCTCCGGGACTGTGGGGGAAAAACTGTTTTTT. It codes for CASSASGTVGEKLFF.

The gene calls are TRBV5-1 and TRBJ1-6, with D perhaps TRBD1 (5 bases). Germline values: CDR1 SGHRS, CDR2 YFSETQ. CDR3 size: 17 residues. The V gene lost 4 bases and the J gene lost 1 base, with 15 bases spanning the gap. The CDR3 protein is CASSPGGGSSYNSPLHF. For the CDR3, the DNA is TGCGCCAGCAGCCCCGGTGGGGGGAGTTCCTATAATTCACCCCTCCACTTT. Supplemented by reference TRBV5-1 and TRBJ1-6, the full variable domain reads KAGVTQTPRYLIKTRGQQVTLSCSPISGHRSVSWYQQTPGQGLQFLFEYFSETQRNKGNFPGRFSGRQFSNSRSEMNVSTLELGDSALYLCASSPGGGSSYNSPLHFGNGTRLTVT.

CDR3 nucleotides: TGTGCCAGCAGACCGACCCGGGGCAGCCCCCAAGAGACCCAGTACTTC. Amino acids: CASRPTRGSPQETQYF. The rearrangement uses TRBV7-8 and TRBJ2-5; D is perhaps TRBD1 or TRBD2 (5 bases each). Germline V gene data show CDR1 as SGHVS and CDR2 as FQNEAQ. V was trimmed by 6 bases and J by 1 base, leaving 18 bases between them. This CDR3 has 16 residues.

The rearrangement uses TRBV7-2 and TRBJ1-2; 10 nucleotides agree with TRBD1. The junction had 7 bases not matched to a gene; V was cut back by 5 bases and J by 7 bases. This CDR3 comprises 14 residues. Germline V gene data show CDR1 as SGHTA and CDR2 as FQGNSA. This CDR3 reads CASSPGQGGGGYTF. In DNA form, the CDR3 reads TGTGCCAGCAGCCCCGGACAGGGGGGGGGTGGCTACACCTTC.

This clone was detected only once. V gene TRBV7-2 combines with J gene TRBJ2-7; D gene ambiguous. Germline lookup yields CDR1 SGHTA and CDR2 FQGNSA. V lost 3 bases and J lost 0, with 9 bases in between. This CDR3 region has 14 residues. As DNA, the CDR3 is TGTGCCAGCAGCTTCGGCAGAACCTCCTACGAGCAGTACTTC. Residues: CASSFGRTSYEQYF.